This T cell receptor beta chain is from a study of glioma-infiltrating T cells. TCR alpha and beta CDR3 regions were amplified from RNA using iRepertoire nested multiplex PCR. TCRdb called the multiplex PCR reads again in MiXCR, with one record for every CDR3 protein. Seen here are about 93,000 distinct CDR3 sequences, approximately 42% observed once, and the top ten hold around two fifths. The receptor was isolated from a human donor with low-grade glioma or glioblastoma, undergoing nonglioma brain surgery, or in good health (not recorded which). Material for sequencing was glioma tissue, nonneoplastic brain tissue, or PBMCs (not recorded which).

The CDR3 reads CATSRTRYNEQFF. CDR3 bases: TGTGCCACCAGTCGAACAAGGTACAATGAGCAGTTCTTC. The chain employs TRBV24-1 and TRBJ2-1; no clear D gene. There are 13 residues in the CDR3. Trimming removed 6 bases at V and 4 bases at J, with 9 bases between. The germline V gene encodes CDR1 KGHDR and CDR2 SFDVKD.